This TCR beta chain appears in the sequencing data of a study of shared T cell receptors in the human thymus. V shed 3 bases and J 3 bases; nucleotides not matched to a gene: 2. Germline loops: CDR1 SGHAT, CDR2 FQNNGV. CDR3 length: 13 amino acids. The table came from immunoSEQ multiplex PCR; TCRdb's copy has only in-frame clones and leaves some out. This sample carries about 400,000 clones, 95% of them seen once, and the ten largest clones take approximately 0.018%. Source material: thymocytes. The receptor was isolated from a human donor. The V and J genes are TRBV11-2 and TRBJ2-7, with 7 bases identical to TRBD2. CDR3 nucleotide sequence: TGTGCCAGCAGCTTCGGGAGGTTCTACGAGCAGTACTTC. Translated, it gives CASSFGRFYEQYF.